This T cell receptor (beta chain) came from a study of T-cell reconstitution after alpha-beta-depleted transplantation in children. Germline V CDR1 and CDR2: SQVTM, ANQGSEA. CDR3 size: 14 residues. V lost 5 bases and J lost 2; bases outside the gene matches: 3. Construction of the TCRbeta library involved unique molecular identifiers. TCRdb re-called the PCR reads through MiXCR, storing one row per CDR3 protein. Of over 550,000 distinct CDR3 sequences in the sample, 10% were seen once. This clonotype was seen at least ten times. This clonotype originated in a human donor who donated a stem cell graft to a child with acute myeloid leukemia. The sample here was PBMCs from the stem cell graft donor, taken from the stem cell graft. This sequence joins TRBV29-1 and TRBJ2-6; 7 nucleotides line up with TRBD1. The CDR3 here is CSVCDRAGANVLTF. The CDR3 nucleotides are TGCAGCGTTTGCGACAGGGCTGGGGCCAACGTCCTGACTTTC.